What follows are 22 T cell receptor beta chains derived from one specimen sequenced in a study of technical replicates of blood from several donors. Libraries were prepared by immunoSEQ multiplex PCR; TCRdb keeps only in-frame clonotypes and omits some of them. The sample holds about 60,000 clones; 87% are singletons and the top ten take 4% to 6.5%. Specimen: PBMCs. The receptors were sampled from a human donor in good health. Some clones in this sample may be carry-over from other donors' samples.

The genes are TRBV19 and TRBJ1-2; 9 bases map to TRBD1. CDR3 length: 12 residues. CDR1 and CDR2 from the germline V gene are LNHDA and SQIVND (reference sequence). Losses at the gene ends were 7 bases for V and 7 bases for J; bases not matched to a gene: 4. The CDR3: CASNDRGSGYTF. The DNA for the CDR3 is TGTGCCAGTAATGACAGGGGGAGTGGCTACACCTTC.

The CDR3 coding sequence is TGTGCCAGCACCACCGGGGGGAGCACTGAAGCTTTCTTT. This codes for CASTTGGSTEAFF. The gene calls are TRBV6-6 and TRBJ1-1; TRBD1 might be the D (5 bases). Trimming stripped 7 bases from V and 4 bases from J, with 13 bases between. Germline CDR1 is MNHNY and CDR2 is SVGAGI (reference sequence). The CDR3 spans 13 residues.

This clone was counted between two and nine times. The V gene is TRBV7-9, the J gene TRBJ1-1, with D tentatively TRBD1 (5 bases). Germline values: CDR1 SEHNR, CDR2 FQNEAQ (reference sequence). This CDR3 is built from 13 residues. Trimming removed 0 bases from V and 10 bases from J, with 12 bases in between. The CDR3 DNA reads as TGTGCCAGCAGCTTAGCAGTTGCGCAGGGAGCTTTCTTT. Translation: CASSLAVAQGAFF.

The chain's CDR3 is CASSLAVGDGYTF. CDR3 DNA: TGTGCCAGCAGCTTGGCTGTAGGGGATGGCTACACCTTC. V gene TRBV5-4 combines with J gene TRBJ1-2, with a tentative D call TRBD1 (5 bases). Germline assignment: CDR1 SGHNT and CDR2 YYREEE (reference sequence). Trimming cost V 0 bases and J 6 bases, with 9 bases left between them. This CDR3 has 13 amino acids.

V gene TRBV12-5 combines with J gene TRBJ2-1; the D gene is possibly TRBD1 (6 bases). This CDR3 contains 16 residues. V was clipped by 3 bases and J by 0 bases, with 12 bases between them. CDR1 LGHNT and CDR2 FRNRAP come from the germline V gene. This CDR3 reads CASGFRGQSSYNEQFF. CDR3 DNA: TGTGCTAGTGGTTTCAGGGGCCAGAGCTCCTACAATGAGCAGTTCTTC. Looking up the rest from reference TRBV12-5 and TRBJ2-1 gives the full variable domain: DARVTQTPRHKVTEMGQEVTMRCQPILGHNTVFWYRQTMMQGLELLAYFRNRAPLDDSGMPKDRFSAEMPDATLATLKIQPSEPRDSAVYFCASGFRGQSSYNEQFFGPGTRLTVL.

The chain carries TRBV11-2 and TRBJ2-1; 9 positions agree with TRBD2. The germline gives CDR1 SGHAT, CDR2 FQNNGV. The CDR3 runs to 14 residues. V lost 3 bases and J lost 4; bases outside the gene matches: 1. CDR3 sequence: CASSFLAGYNEQFF. As DNA, the CDR3 is TGTGCCAGCAGCTTTCTAGCGGGGTACAATGAGCAGTTCTTC.

J is TRBJ1-1 and V is TRBV6-5, with TRBD1 identical over 11 bases. There are 13 residues in the CDR3. CDR1 is MNHEY and CDR2 is SVGAGI in the germline V gene. V shed 6 bases, J shed 11 bases, and the junction held 8 bases outside the gene matches. The CDR3 DNA sequence: TGTGCCAGCAGCGACCTCGGGACAGGGGGGGCTTTCTTT. Translation gives CASSDLGTGGAFF.

For the CDR3, the DNA is TGTGCCAGCAGCTACGGGACAGAGACCTACGAGCAGTACTTC. As protein: CASSYGTETYEQYF. The genes are TRBV5-6 and TRBJ2-7; TRBD1 matches at 7 bases. V trimming: 3 bases; J trimming: 2 bases; junction bases outside the gene matches: 5. From germline, CDR1 is SGHDT and CDR2 YYEEEE. This CDR3 comprises 14 residues.

The gene calls are TRBV4-3 and TRBJ2-3, with 8 bases lining up with TRBD2. Germline V gene sequence: CDR1 LGHNA, CDR2 YSLEER. V lost 0 bases to trimming and J lost 6 bases; unmatched junction nucleotides: 11. The CDR3 has 17 amino acids. CDR3 in amino acids: CASSQEVIGGAGDTQYF. CDR3 bases: TGCGCCAGCAGCCAAGAAGTTATCGGGGGGGCCGGTGATACGCAGTATTTT.

The chain has TRBV5-1 and TRBJ2-5; TRBD2 matches at 7 bases. Per the germline V gene, CDR1 is SGHRS and CDR2 is YFSETQ. With V trimmed by 4 bases and J by 5 bases, 8 bases remained unmatched. CDR3 length: 14 residues. CDR3 DNA: TGCGCCAGCAGCCCCCGACTAGCTGGGGAGACCCAGTACTTC. Its translation is CASSPRLAGETQYF.

V is TRBV29-1 and J is TRBJ2-5, with 10 positions matching TRBD2. In germline, CDR1 is SQVTM, CDR2 ANQGSEA. CDR3 length: 15 residues. Unmatched junction bases numbered 8, after V lost 3 bases and J lost 4 bases. This CDR3 reads CSVDQAGGSIETQYF. In DNA form, the CDR3 reads TGCAGCGTTGACCAAGCGGGGGGGTCTATAGAGACCCAGTACTTC.

J is TRBJ1-4 and V is TRBV11-1; a possible D gene is TRBD1 (5 bases). Germline assignment: CDR1 SGHAT and CDR2 FQDESV (reference sequence). The V and J ends lost 0 bases and 8 bases respectively, with 10 bases between them. The CDR3 sequence is 14 residues long. For the CDR3, the DNA is TGTGCCAGCAGCTTAGCGGAGGGGCACGAAAAACTGTTTTTT. It encodes CASSLAEGHEKLFF. Together with reference TRBV11-1 and TRBJ1-4, the CDR3 gives the full variable domain: EAEVAQSPRYKITEKSQAVAFWCDPISGHATLYWYRQILGQGPELLVQFQDESVVDDSQLPKDRFSAERLKGVDSTLKIQPAELGDSAMYLCASSLAEGHEKLFFGSGTQLSVL.

A few counts support this clone. The V call is TRBV5-6, the J call TRBJ2-5; TRBD2 matches at 9 bases. This CDR3 has 16 residues. Germline CDR1 and CDR2: SGHDT and YYEEEE. J lost 5 bases, V lost 4 bases, and 12 bases had no gene match. CDR3 residues: CASSPGAGGLRETQYF. In DNA form, the CDR3 reads TGTGCCAGCAGCCCGGGGGCGGGGGGGCTCCGGGAGACCCAGTACTTC.

The J gene is TRBJ2-1, the V gene TRBV5-6, with TRBD1 as a possible D gene (5 bases). V was cut by 1 base and J by 12 bases, with 17 bases left in between. Germline values: CDR1 SGHDT, CDR2 YYEEEE. This CDR3 has 14 amino acids. The CDR3 nucleotides read TGTGCCAGCAGCTTGCAGGGCCCCACTTGGACGCAGTTCTTC. Protein sequence: CASSLQGPTWTQFF. The whole variable domain, remainder taken from reference TRBV5-6 and TRBJ2-1, is DAGVTQSPTHLIKTRGQQVTLRCSPKSGHDTVSWYQQALGQGPQFIFQYYEEEERQRGNFPDRFSGHQFPNYSSELNVNALLLGDSALYLCASSLQGPTWTQFFGPGTRLTVL.

This sequence joins TRBV29-1 and TRBJ2-7; 7 bases match TRBD1. The CDR3 covers 12 residues. Germline trimming cut 4 bases from V and 5 bases from J; bases unmatched to any gene: 5. Looked up from germline, CDR1 is SQVTM and CDR2 is ANQGSEA. CDR3 amino acids: CSVVVGGHEQYF. CDR3 nucleotides: TGCAGCGTTGTTGTAGGGGGCCACGAGCAGTACTTC.

The rearrangement uses TRBV5-1 and TRBJ1-4, with 8 positions matching TRBD1. The CDR3 is 18 residues long. The germline V gene encodes CDR1 SGHRS and CDR2 YFSETQ. The J segment lost 8 bases and the V segment lost 0 bases, leaving 15 bases of the junction unmatched. CDR3 in DNA: TGCGCCAGCAGCTTGGCCGATGGCAGGGGGCGCCCGGGGGAAAAACTGTTTTTT. Amino acids: CASSLADGRGRPGEKLFF.

V is TRBV6-5 and J is TRBJ1-6; TRBD1 agrees at 10 bases. V shed 2 bases, J shed 8 bases, and the junction held 6 bases outside the gene matches. This CDR3 is built from 16 residues. Germline loops: CDR1 MNHEY, CDR2 SVGAGI. CDR3: CASSYRGQGRDSPLHF. In DNA, the CDR3 is TGTGCCAGCAGTTACCGGGGACAGGGGAGGGATTCACCCCTCCACTTT.

The chain carries TRBV19 and TRBJ1-4; D unclear. V was shortened by 6 bases and J by 2 bases, with 13 bases between the two germline ends. Germline V lookup: CDR1 LNHDA, CDR2 SQIVND (reference sequence). CDR3 size: 15 residues. Here the CDR3 reads CASRPWRATNEKLFF. CDR3 sequence (DNA): TGTGCCAGTAGGCCTTGGAGGGCCACTAATGAAAAACTGTTTTTT.

The chain recombines TRBV11-2 with TRBJ2-1; no definite D call. In germline, CDR1 is SGHAT, CDR2 FQNNGV. The CDR3 runs 12 residues. The V end was cut by 1 base, the J end by 6 bases, with 4 bases between. The CDR3: CASSLVRNEQFF. Here the CDR3 DNA reads TGTGCCAGCAGCTTAGTTCGCAATGAGCAGTTCTTC.

This clone was counted a single time. The chain couples TRBV5-4 to TRBJ2-5; 8 nucleotides align to TRBD1. CDR3 length equals 15 residues. The V segment lost 4 bases and the J segment 7 bases; nucleotides outside the gene matches: 12. Germline V gene sequence: CDR1 SGHNT, CDR2 YYREEE (reference sequence). DNA for the CDR3: TGTGCCAGCAGCCCCGGGGGACAGGTTATTGGGACCCAGTACTTC. Translation: CASSPGGQVIGTQYF.

This clone was observed once. The rearrangement joins TRBV4-1 to TRBJ2-3; 10 positions match TRBD2. J gave up 2 bases and V 2 bases, and 4 bases lay outside the gene matches. CDR1 and CDR2 from the germline V gene are MGHRA and YSYEKL. CDR3 length equals 16 residues. For the CDR3, the DNA is TGCGCCAGCAGCCAACGGACTAGCGGTAACACAGATACGCAGTATTTT. Protein sequence: CASSQRTSGNTDTQYF.

The genes are TRBV7-9 and TRBJ2-6; 12 nucleotides agree with TRBD2. V lost 3 bases to trimming and J lost 4 bases; unmatched junction nucleotides: 10. The CDR3 contains 19 residues. From germline, CDR1 is SEHNR and CDR2 FQNEAQ (reference sequence). CDR3 region: CASSFRLAGVSVGANVLTF. The CDR3 coding sequence is TGTGCCAGCAGCTTCCGACTAGCGGGAGTCTCGGTAGGGGCCAACGTCCTGACTTTC.